Listed below are T cell receptor beta chains from one sample, sequenced in a study of T-cell memory formation after mild COVID-19. MiXCR was run by TCRdb on the 5' RACE reads, yielding one entry per CDR3 protein. The table shows hundreds of thousands of distinct CDR3 sequences, with 24% occurring only once. The sample was PBMCs or a T cell subset sorted from them (not recorded which). All receptors come from an adult woman who had mild COVID-19 (a few samples of this study predate the infection). Cell type and time point are not known. Each CDR3 is given with its conserved first and last residue. D genes are given only for firm matches. Clone size is not always given. Where it is, it says once, few, many or a class for expanded clones.

D	J	size	V	DNA	CDR3
.	TRBJ2-1	.	TRBV6-6	TGTGCCAGCAGTTACACTGGGACCTACAATGAGCAGTTCTTC	CASSYTGTYNEQFF
.	TRBJ1-1	few	TRBV29-1	TGCAGCGTTGACCGGGGGGTGGTAACTGAAGCTTTCTTT	CSVDRGVVTEAFF
TRBD1	TRBJ2-2	few	TRBV25-1	TGTGCCAGCAGACGGACAGGGGGTTCGAACACCGGGGAGCTGTTTTTT	CASRRTGGSNTGELFF
.	TRBJ1-2	few	TRBV19	TGTGCCAGTAGTATGGGAGGGGACGGCTACACCTTC	CASSMGGDGYTF
.	TRBJ2-7	few	TRBV7-3	TGTGCCAGCAGCTTAGAGGGCTCCTTTAACATCTTCTACGAGCAGTACTTC	CASSLEGSFNIFYEQYF
.	TRBJ2-3	few	TRBV18	TGTGCCAGCCAGGCCAACCAGGATACGCAGTATTTT	CASQANQDTQYF
.	TRBJ2-7	.	TRBV7-2	TGTGCCAGCAGCCCTGCCGTGGGGGCCTACGAGCAGTACTTC	CASSPAVGAYEQYF
TRBD1	TRBJ2-7	.	TRBV5-6	TGTGCCAGCAGCGGAACAGGGGAAAGTTACGAGCAGTACTTC	CASSGTGESYEQYF
.	TRBJ2-3	few	TRBV4-1	TGCGCCAGCAGCCGGGAAGGTGGGACGGGTAGCACAGATACGCAGTATTTT	CASSREGGTGSTDTQYF
TRBD1	TRBJ2-1	.	TRBV20-1	TGCAGTGCTAGCCCGGGACAGCATGAGCAGTTCTTC	CSASPGQHEQFF
.	TRBJ2-7	.	TRBV7-2	TGTGCCAGCAGTAATAACGGCCTGGCATCCTACGAGCAGTACTTC	CASSNNGLASYEQYF
.	TRBJ2-1	few	TRBV7-6	TGTGCCAGCAGCTTATTGTTTGGTTCCTACAATGAGCAGTTCTTC	CASSLLFGSYNEQFF
.	TRBJ1-2	few	TRBV30	TGTGCCTGGAGCCTCATGGCAGGGGACGGCTACACCTTC	CAWSLMAGDGYTF
.	TRBJ2-5	.	TRBV29-1	TGCAGCGTTGTTAACCGGCCGGGAGAGACCCAGTACTTC	CSVVNRPGETQYF
.	TRBJ2-3	few	TRBV4-1	TGCGCCAGCAGCCATCCCCTCACAGATACGCAGTATTTT	CASSHPLTDTQYF
TRBD1	TRBJ1-5	.	TRBV12-3/TRBV12-4	TGTGCCAGCACTGGGACAGGGGGAAATCAGCCCCAGCATTTT	CASTGTGGNQPQHF
TRBD1	TRBJ2-7	few	TRBV2	TGTGCCAGCACCGGGGGACAGGACTACGAGCAGTACTTC	CASTGGQDYEQYF
TRBD1	TRBJ2-5	.	TRBV5-6	TGTGCCAGCAGCACCCCCCGGACAGGGAACCGAGAGACCCAGTACTTC	CASSTPRTGNRETQYF
.	TRBJ2-1	few	TRBV7-2	TGTGCCAGCAGCTTGAGTTCCGGGTTCAATGAGCAGTTCTTC	CASSLSSGFNEQFF
TRBD1	TRBJ2-6	.	TRBV14	TGTGCCAGCAGCCAAGGGACAGGGGCCTCTGGGGCCAACGTCCTGACTTTC	CASSQGTGASGANVLTF
.	TRBJ2-2	.	TRBV6-6	TGTGCCAGCAGTTACGGGCTGTCGAACACCGGGGAGCTGTTTTTT	CASSYGLSNTGELFF
.	TRBJ2-2	few	TRBV21-1	TGTGCCAGCAGCAAAGGACAGGCCGGGGAGCTGTTTTTT	CASSKGQAGELFF
TRBD1	TRBJ2-7	few	TRBV29-1	TGCAGCGTTTACGGGACAGGGGGCGAGCAGTACTTC	CSVYGTGGEQYF
.	TRBJ2-7	.	TRBV6-4	TGTGCCAGCAGTGACGGGGCAGGGAAGGGTTCCGAGCAGTACTTC	CASSDGAGKGSEQYF
TRBD1	TRBJ2-5	.	TRBV9	TGTGCCAGCAGCGTAGGTATCGGACAGGGTGGCGAAGAGACCCAGTACTTC	CASSVGIGQGGEETQYF
.	TRBJ2-5	.	TRBV20-1	TGCAGTGCTTCGGACGGATGGGGCATCGGGGAGACCCAGTACTTC	CSASDGWGIGETQYF
.	TRBJ2-3	.	TRBV7-3	TGTGCCAGCAGCCCTTCAGAGGGTACGCAGTATTTT	CASSPSEGTQYF
.	TRBJ2-3	.	TRBV12-3/TRBV12-4	TGTGCCAGCAGTTCCGGGGGGCGGGATAGGGGTGATACGCAGTATTTT	CASSSGGRDRGDTQYF
.	TRBJ1-3	.	TRBV6-5	TGTGCCAGCAGTTTGGGGCAGGGGAAGATCATATATTTT	CASSLGQGKIIYF
TRBD2	TRBJ2-1	.	TRBV6-6	TGTGCCAGCAGTGGACTAGCCGGCTACAATGAGCAGTTCTTC	CASSGLAGYNEQFF
TRBD2	TRBJ2-5	.	TRBV7-9	TGTGCCAGCAGCTTGGGACTAGCGTTTCAAGAGACCCAGTACTTC	CASSLGLAFQETQYF
.	TRBJ1-1	.	TRBV21-1	TGTGCCAGCAGTGTTTCTACCCAGAACACTGAAGCTTTCTTT	CASSVSTQNTEAFF
.	TRBJ2-7	few	TRBV7-3	TGTGCCAGCAGCCTAGCCGGGGACGGAAGCTCCTACGAGCAGTACTTC	CASSLAGDGSSYEQYF
TRBD2	TRBJ2-3	.	TRBV30	TGTGCCTGGGGCTCGGGACTAGCGGGAGGTGGCACAGATACGCAGTATTTT	CAWGSGLAGGGTDTQYF
TRBD1	TRBJ2-3	.	TRBV24-1	TGTGCCACCAGTGAAACCGGGACAGGCACCACAGATACGCAGTATTTT	CATSETGTGTTDTQYF
.	TRBJ1-1	few	TRBV28	TGTGCCAGCAGTTTAAGTTCAGGGCGTCGATTCTTT	CASSLSSGRRFF
TRBD1	TRBJ1-6	few	TRBV7-2	TGTGCCAGCAGCTTAGGACAGGGGTTAGGATCACCCCTCCACTTT	CASSLGQGLGSPLHF
TRBD2	TRBJ2-1	.	TRBV18	TGTGCCAGCTCACTCGCCGGCGCGTCGGGGAGGGCCGGCAATGAGCAGTTCTTC	CASSLAGASGRAGNEQFF
.	TRBJ2-1	few	TRBV24-1	TGTGCCACCTCCCGTTACGAGTCCAGCAATGAGCAGTTCTTC	CATSRYESSNEQFF
.	TRBJ1-1	.	TRBV21-1	TGTGCCAGCAGCAAAGATAGGCCGACTCACTCCGGTATGAACACTGAAGCTTTCTTT	CASSKDRPTHSGMNTEAFF
.	TRBJ1-1	few	TRBV7-9	TGTGCCAGCGGTGGAGAGGGCCCTTTCTTT	CASGGEGPFF
.	TRBJ1-1	few	TRBV3-1	TGTGCCAGCAGCCACGCAAACACTGAAGCTTTCTTT	CASSHANTEAFF
.	TRBJ2-1	.	TRBV24-1	TGTGCCACCAGTGATGCCGTTCGAGGAGGCCCCTACAATGAGCAGTTCTTC	CATSDAVRGGPYNEQFF
TRBD2	TRBJ2-1	.	TRBV24-1	TGTGCCACCAGTGGCGTTGCGGGAGAGGGTGAGCAGTTCTTC	CATSGVAGEGEQFF
.	TRBJ1-2	few	TRBV29-1	TGCAGCGTTGAAGGGGCAGGGGTGGGTGGCTACACCTTC	CSVEGAGVGGYTF
.	TRBJ2-2	.	TRBV18	TGTGCCAGCTCCCCAGACTGGGGGGCCACCGGGGAGCTGTTTTTT	CASSPDWGATGELFF
.	TRBJ2-7	.	TRBV25-1	TGTGCCAGCAGTGAATCACCCGGTCTTGGGCAGTACTTC	CASSESPGLGQYF